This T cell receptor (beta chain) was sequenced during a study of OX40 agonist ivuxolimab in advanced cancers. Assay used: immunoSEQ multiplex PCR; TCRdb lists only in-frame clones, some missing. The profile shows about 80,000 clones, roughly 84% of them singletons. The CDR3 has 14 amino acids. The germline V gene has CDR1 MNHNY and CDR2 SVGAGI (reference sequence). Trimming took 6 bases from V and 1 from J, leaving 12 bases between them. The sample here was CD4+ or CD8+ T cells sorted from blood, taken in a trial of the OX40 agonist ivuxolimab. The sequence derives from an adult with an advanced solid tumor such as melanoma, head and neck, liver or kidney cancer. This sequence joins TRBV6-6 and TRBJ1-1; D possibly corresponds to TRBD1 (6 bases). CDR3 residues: CASREQGPNTEAFF. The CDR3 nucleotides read TGTGCCAGCAGAGAACAGGGACCGAACACTGAAGCTTTCTTT.